The following is a TCR beta chain sequence with its context. The sample belongs to a study of blood T cell repertoires in COVID-19. Original data processing: Amplification of reference gene primers provided the estimated nucleated cell counts. Clones were sequenced by immunoSEQ multiplex PCR, and TCRdb holds only the in-frame ones, with some missing. Clone size and the V and J calls come from that table; the DNA yielded D and trimming. The sample records about 220,000 clones, 84% being singletons. Trimming removed 0 bases from V and 5 bases from J; junction bases left unmatched: 5. The CDR3 is 15 residues long. Germline loops: CDR1 LGHDT, CDR2 YNNKEL (reference sequence).

The specimen sequenced was peripheral blood. The TCR was taken from a woman aged 55-70 years with acute or convalescent COVID-19. V gene TRBV3-1 (or the pseudogene TRBV3-2) combines with J gene TRBJ1-2; 8 bases match TRBD1. In DNA form, the CDR3 reads TGTGCCAGCAGCCAAGACGTACAGGGGGTTTATGGCTACACCTTC. It yields the protein CASSQDVQGVYGYTF.